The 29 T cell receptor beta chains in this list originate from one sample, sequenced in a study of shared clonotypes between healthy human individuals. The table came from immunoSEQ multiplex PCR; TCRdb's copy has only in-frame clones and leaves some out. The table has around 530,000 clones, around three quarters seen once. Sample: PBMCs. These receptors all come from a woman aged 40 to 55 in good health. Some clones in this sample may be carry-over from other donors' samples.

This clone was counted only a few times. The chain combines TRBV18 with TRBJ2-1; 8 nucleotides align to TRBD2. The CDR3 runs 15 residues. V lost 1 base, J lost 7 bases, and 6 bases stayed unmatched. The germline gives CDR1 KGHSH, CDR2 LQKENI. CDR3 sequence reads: CASSPLAGGANEQFF. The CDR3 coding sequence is TGTGCCAGCTCACCACTGGCGGGAGGCGCAAATGAGCAGTTCTTC.

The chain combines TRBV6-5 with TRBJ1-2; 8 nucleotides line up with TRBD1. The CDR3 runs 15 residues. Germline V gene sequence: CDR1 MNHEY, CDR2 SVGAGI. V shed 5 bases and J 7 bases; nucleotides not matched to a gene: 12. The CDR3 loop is CASSLNPGGASGYTF. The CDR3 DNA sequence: TGTGCCAGCAGTCTCAACCCAGGGGGCGCCAGTGGCTACACCTTC.

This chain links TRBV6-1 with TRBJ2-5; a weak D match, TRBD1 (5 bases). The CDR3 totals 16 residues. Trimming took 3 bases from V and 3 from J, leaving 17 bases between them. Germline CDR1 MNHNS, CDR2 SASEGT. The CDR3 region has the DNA TGTGCCAGCAGTGATATGGTGCCAGGGTGGGAAGAGACCCAGTACTTC. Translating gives CASSDMVPGWEETQYF.

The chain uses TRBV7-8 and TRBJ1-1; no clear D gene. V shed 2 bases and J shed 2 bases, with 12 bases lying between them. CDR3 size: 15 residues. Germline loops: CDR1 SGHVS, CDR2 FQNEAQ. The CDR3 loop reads CASSLLWAANTEAFF. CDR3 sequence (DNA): TGTGCCAGCAGCTTACTTTGGGCAGCTAACACTGAAGCTTTCTTT.

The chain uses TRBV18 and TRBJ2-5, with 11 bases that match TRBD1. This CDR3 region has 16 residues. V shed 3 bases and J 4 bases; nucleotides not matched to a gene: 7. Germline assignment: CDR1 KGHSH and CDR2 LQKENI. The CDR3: CASSPPDRGRRETQYF. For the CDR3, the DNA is TGTGCCAGCTCACCGCCGGACAGGGGGCGAAGAGAGACCCAGTACTTC.

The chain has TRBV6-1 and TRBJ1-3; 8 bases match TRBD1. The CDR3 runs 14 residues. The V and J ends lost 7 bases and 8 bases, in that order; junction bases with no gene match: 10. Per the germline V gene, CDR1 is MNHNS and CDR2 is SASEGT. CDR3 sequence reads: CASTAGTGIYTIYF. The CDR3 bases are TGTGCCAGCACCGCCGGGACAGGTATATACACCATATATTTT.

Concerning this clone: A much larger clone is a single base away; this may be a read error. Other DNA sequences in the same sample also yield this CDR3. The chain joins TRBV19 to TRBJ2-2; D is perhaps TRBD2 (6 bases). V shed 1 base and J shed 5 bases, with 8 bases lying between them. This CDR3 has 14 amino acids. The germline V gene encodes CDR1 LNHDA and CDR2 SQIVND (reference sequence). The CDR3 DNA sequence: TGTGCCAGTAGTATAGCAGGAGGGACCGGGGAGCTGTTTTTT. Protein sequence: CASSIAGGTGELFF. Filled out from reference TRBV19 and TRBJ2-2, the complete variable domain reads DGGITQSPKYLFRKEGQNVTLSCEQNLNHDAMYWYRQDPGQGLRLIYYSQIVNDFQKGDIAEGYSVSREKKESFPLTVTSAQKNPTAFYLCASSIAGGTGELFFGEGSRLTVL.

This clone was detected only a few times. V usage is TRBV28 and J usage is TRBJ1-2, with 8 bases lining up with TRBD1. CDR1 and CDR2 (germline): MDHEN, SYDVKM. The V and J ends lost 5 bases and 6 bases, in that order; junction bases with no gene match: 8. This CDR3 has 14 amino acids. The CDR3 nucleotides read TGTGCCAGCAGTCCCCATTTGACAGGGGATGGCTACACCTTC. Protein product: CASSPHLTGDGYTF.

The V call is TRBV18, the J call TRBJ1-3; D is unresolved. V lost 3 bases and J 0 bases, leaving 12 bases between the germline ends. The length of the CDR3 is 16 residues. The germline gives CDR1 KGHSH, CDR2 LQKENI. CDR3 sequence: CASSPTGRDSGNTIYF. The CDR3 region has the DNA TGTGCCAGCTCACCTACTGGCCGAGACTCTGGAAACACCATATATTTT.

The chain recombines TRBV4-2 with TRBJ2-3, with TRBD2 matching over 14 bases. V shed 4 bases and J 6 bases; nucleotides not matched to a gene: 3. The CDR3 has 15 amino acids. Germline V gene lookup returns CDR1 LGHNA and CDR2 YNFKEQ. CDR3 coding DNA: TGTGCCAGCAGCCCTGGGACTAGCGGGAGCGATACGCAGTATTTT. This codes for CASSPGTSGSDTQYF.

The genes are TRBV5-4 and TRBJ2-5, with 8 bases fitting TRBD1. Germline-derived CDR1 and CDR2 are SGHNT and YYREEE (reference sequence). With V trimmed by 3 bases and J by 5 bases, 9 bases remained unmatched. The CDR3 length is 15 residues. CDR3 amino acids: CASSSRQGRWETQYF. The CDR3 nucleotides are TGTGCCAGCAGCTCCCGACAGGGGCGGTGGGAGACCCAGTACTTC.

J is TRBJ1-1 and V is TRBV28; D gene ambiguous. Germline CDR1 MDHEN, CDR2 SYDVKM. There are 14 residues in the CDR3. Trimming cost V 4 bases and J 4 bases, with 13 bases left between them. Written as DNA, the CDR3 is TGTGCCAGCAGTTCCCAGGCCTTTGGCACTGAAGCTTTCTTT. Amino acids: CASSSQAFGTEAFF.

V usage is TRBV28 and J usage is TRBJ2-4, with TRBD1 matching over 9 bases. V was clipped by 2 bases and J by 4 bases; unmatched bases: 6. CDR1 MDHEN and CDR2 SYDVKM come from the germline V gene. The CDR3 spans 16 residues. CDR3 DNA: TGTGCCAGCAGTTTAGGGGGACAGGGCGGTAAAAACATTCAGTACTTC. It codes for CASSLGGQGGKNIQYF. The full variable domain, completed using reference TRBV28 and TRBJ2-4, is DVKVTQSSRYLVKRTGEKVFLECVQDMDHENMFWYRQDPGLGLRLIYFSYDVKMKEKGDIPEGYSVSREKKERFSLILESASTNQTSMYLCASSLGGQGGKNIQYFGAGTRLSVL.

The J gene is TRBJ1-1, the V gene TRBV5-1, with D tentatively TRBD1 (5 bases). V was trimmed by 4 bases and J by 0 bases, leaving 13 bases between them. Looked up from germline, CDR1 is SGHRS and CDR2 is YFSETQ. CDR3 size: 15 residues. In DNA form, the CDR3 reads TGCGCCAGCAGCGACGGGACGGACCTGAACACTGAAGCTTTCTTT. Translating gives CASSDGTDLNTEAFF.

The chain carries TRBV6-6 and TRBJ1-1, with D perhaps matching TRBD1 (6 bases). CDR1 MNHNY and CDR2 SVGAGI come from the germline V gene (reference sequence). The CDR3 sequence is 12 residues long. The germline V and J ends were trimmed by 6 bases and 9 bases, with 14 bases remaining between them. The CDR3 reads CASSRHRDKAFF. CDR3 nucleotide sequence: TGTGCCAGCAGCCGTCACCGGGACAAAGCTTTCTTT.

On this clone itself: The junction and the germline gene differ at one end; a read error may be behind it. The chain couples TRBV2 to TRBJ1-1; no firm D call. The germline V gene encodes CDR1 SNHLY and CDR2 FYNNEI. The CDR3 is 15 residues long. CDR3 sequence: CDSSEYQVSNTEAFF. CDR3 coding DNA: TGTGACAGCAGTGAATATCAGGTGTCGAACACTGAAGCTTTCTTT.

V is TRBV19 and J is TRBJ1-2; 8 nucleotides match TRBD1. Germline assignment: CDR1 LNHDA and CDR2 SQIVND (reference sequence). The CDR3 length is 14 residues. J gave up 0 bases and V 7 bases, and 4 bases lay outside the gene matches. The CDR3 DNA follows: TGTGCCAGTACCAGGGGGCAGGCTAACTATGGCTACACCTTC. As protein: CASTRGQANYGYTF. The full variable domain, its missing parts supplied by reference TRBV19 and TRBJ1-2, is DGGITQSPKYLFRKEGQNVTLSCEQNLNHDAMYWYRQDPGQGLRLIYYSQIVNDFQKGDIAEGYSVSREKKESFPLTVTSAQKNPTAFYLCASTRGQANYGYTFGSGTRLTVV.

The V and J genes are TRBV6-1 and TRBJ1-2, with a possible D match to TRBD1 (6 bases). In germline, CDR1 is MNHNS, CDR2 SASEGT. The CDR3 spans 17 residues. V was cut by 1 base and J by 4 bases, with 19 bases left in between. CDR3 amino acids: CASSEGATGTNTYGYTF. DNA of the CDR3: TGTGCCAGCAGTGAAGGGGCAACGGGGACAAATACCTATGGCTACACCTTC.

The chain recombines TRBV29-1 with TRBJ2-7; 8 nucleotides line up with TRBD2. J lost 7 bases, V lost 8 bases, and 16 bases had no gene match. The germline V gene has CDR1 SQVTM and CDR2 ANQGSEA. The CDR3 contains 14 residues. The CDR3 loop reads CSCGAGGSLREQYF. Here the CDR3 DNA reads TGCAGCTGTGGGGCGGGGGGTAGTTTGAGGGAGCAGTACTTC.

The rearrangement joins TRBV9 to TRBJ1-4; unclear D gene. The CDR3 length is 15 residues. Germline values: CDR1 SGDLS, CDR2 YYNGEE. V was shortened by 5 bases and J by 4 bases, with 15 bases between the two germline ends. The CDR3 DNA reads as TGTGCCAGCAGTGGGAACTTGGGCGTTAATGAAAAACTGTTTTTT. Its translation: CASSGNLGVNEKLFF.

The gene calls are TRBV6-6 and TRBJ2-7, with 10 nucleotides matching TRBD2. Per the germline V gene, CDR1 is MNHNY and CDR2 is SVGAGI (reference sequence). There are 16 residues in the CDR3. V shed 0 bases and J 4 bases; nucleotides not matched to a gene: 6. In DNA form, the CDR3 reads TGTGCCAGCAGTTACTCGATAGCTAGCGGGAGTTACGAGCAGTACTTC. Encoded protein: CASSYSIASGSYEQYF.

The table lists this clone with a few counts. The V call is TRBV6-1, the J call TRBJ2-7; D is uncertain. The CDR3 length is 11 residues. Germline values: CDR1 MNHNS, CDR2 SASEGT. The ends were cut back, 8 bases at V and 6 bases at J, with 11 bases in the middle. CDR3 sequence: CASDLGFEQYF. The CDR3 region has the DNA TGTGCCAGCGACTTAGGGTTCGAGCAGTACTTC.

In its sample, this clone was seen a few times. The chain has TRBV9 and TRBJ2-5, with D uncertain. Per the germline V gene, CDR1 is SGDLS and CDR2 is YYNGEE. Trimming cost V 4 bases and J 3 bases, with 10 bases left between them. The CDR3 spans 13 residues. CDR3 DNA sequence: TGTGCCAGCAGCCCCCACACGGAAGAGACCCAGTACTTC. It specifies CASSPHTEETQYF.

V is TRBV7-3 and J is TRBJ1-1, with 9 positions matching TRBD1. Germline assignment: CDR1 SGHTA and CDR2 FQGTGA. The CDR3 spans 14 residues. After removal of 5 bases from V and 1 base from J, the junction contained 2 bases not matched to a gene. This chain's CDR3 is CASSQGQGNTEAFF. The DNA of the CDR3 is TGTGCCAGCAGCCAGGGACAGGGGAACACTGAAGCTTTCTTT.

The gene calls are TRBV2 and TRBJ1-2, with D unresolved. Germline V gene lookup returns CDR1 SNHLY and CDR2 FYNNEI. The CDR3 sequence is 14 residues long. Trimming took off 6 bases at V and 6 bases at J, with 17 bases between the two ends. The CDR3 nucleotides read TGTGCCAGCAGGTCGGACGCCCGTCTGAATGGCTACACCTTC. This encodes CASRSDARLNGYTF.

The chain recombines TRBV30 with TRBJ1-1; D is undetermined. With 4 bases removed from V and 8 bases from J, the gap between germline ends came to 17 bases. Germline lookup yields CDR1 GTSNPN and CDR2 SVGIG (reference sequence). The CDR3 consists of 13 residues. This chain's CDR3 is CAWISDGPGEAFF. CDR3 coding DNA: TGTGCCTGGATTTCGGACGGCCCTGGGGAAGCTTTCTTT.

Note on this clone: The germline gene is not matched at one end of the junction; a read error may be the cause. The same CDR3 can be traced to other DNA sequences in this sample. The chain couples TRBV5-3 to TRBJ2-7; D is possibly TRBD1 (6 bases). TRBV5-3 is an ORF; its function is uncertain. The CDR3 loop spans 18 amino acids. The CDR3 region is CARSLVQGILKSSYEQYF. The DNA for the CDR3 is TGTGCCAGGAGCTTGGTTCAGGGGATTTTAAAAAGCTCCTACGAGCAGTACTTC.

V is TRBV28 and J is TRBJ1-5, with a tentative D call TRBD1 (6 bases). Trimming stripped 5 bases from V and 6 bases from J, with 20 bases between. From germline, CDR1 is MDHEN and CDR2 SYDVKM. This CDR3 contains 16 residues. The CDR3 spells CASSRNREARIQPQHF. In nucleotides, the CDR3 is TGTGCCAGCAGTAGAAACAGGGAGGCCCGCATTCAGCCCCAGCATTTT.

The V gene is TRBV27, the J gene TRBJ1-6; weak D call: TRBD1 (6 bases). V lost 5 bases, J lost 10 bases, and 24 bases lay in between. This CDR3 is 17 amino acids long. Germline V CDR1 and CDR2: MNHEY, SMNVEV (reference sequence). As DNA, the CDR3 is TGTGCCAGCAGTCAATCTCCCCCGGACAGAGTTGGCTCACCCCTCCACTTT. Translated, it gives CASSQSPPDRVGSPLHF.